One T cell receptor beta chain is described in this entry. This receptor's antigen is unknown. Base qualities are not recorded, but no much larger clone differs from it by a single base. This sample is part of a study of PD-L1 blockade in urothelial cancer (dated by TCRdb to about 2017). About the investigation overall: Therapy was started in the mid-2010s for all patients, and atezolizumab 1,200 mg was administered intravenously every 3 weeks. About 90% of the roughly 29 patients were identified as males with urothelial cancer of bladder origin, and a prior smoking history was reported by 18 of 29 patients. An ECOG performance status of 0 or 1 was recorded for the patients, and 0 to 3 prior chemotherapy regimens had been received by the patients. Blood samples were analyzed 3 weeks after the start of treatment (second dose) and 6 weeks after the start of treatment. A median of 141,255 T cells and 85,000 or so unique TCRs was obtained from blood samples, and a median clonality of 0.080 was observed. An exploratory multi-omic analysis was conducted of the somatic, immune and clinical correlates of response to PD-L1 blockade with atezolizumab in urothelial cancer. Pretreatment tumor samples and matched peripheral blood, collected serially before and after atezolizumab treatment, underwent TCR sequencing. Durable clinical benefit was defined as progression-free survival longer than 6 months, and TCR features were also tested against progression-free and overall survival. In the same patients who had TCR sequencing, pretreatment tumors also underwent whole exome sequencing and RNA sequencing. Fewer than ten patients reached durable clinical benefit, while 20 patients did not. Pretreatment blood TCR-seq was available for about 27 patients, at least one posttreatment blood collection was obtained for 24 patients, and tumor TCR-seq was available for 24 patients. Broader findings and caveats from the paper: Among patients with durable benefit, tumor-associated TCR clones showed greater expansion in peripheral blood 3 weeks after treatment started (n ≈ 21, p = 0.022). A pretreatment peripheral blood TCR clonality below the median was linked to improved progression-free and overall survival. Because the sample size was small (n ≈ 30) and many exploratory analyses were performed, the results are intended to be hypothesis-generating.

Reading the label with the study, this specimen's time point is: peripheral blood 6 weeks after treatment start. A total of under 30 patients with locally advanced or metastatic urothelial carcinoma, treated at Memorial Sloan Kettering on a trial protocol, made up the cohort. Peripheral blood mononuclear cells were collected pretreatment and during treatment, with between 1 and 8 total time points obtained per patient. The Qiagen DNeasy Blood extraction kit was used to purify genomic DNA from total PBMCs and tumor samples. PBMCs were collected pretreatment and during treatment, and were isolated and stored as previously described. Each PCR received spiked-in synthetic TCR analog templates so that absolute template abundance could be estimated from read counts. Using the immunoSEQ assay, TCRbeta CDR3 regions were amplified from genomic DNA with bias-controlled V and J gene primers. Sequencing of rearranged TCRbeta segments was performed at approximately 20X coverage. In the original analysis: Sequencing errors were corrected by clustering and CDR3s were annotated against IMGT to assign V, D and J genes. Downstream analyses used only productive TCRbeta rearrangements, leaving out any out-of-frame or stop-codon sequences. Clonality was calculated as one minus the Shannon entropy normalized by the log of the number of unique productive sequences. Clones differing between time points or between blood and tumor were identified using Fisher's exact test with Benjamini-Hochberg correction, with an adjusted p below 0.01 applied as the threshold. TCRdb mirrors the immuneACCESS table, restricted to in-frame sequences. Some clones are absent from its copies; in checked studies, under half trace to an unresolved V gene, and the reason for the others is unknown. V, J and clone size are those of that table, while D and trimming were read from the DNA. Here the sample has approximately 44,000 clones; more than 80% occur a single time. The ten largest make up 7.3% of the sample.

V loses 3 bases of germline sequence and J loses 6 bases, and the interval between the two ends is 15 bases. Inclusive of the bounding cysteine and phenylalanine, the CDR3 is 15 residues long. Left in the record is the CDR3 DNA by itself, 45 bases read in frame from the first base. The germline V gene encodes CDR1 LNHDA and CDR2 SQIVND (reference sequence). Recombination joined TRBV19 with TRBJ2-1, with the D gene too uncertain to name. The source was PBMCs, collected around atezolizumab (anti-PD-L1) treatment. The sequence came from a man between 65 and 80 years old with urothelial cancer. The DNA sequence follows: TGTGCCAGTAGTATTTCTGGCCGAACGGGCAATGAGCAGTTCTTC. The resulting protein is CASSISGRTGNEQFF.